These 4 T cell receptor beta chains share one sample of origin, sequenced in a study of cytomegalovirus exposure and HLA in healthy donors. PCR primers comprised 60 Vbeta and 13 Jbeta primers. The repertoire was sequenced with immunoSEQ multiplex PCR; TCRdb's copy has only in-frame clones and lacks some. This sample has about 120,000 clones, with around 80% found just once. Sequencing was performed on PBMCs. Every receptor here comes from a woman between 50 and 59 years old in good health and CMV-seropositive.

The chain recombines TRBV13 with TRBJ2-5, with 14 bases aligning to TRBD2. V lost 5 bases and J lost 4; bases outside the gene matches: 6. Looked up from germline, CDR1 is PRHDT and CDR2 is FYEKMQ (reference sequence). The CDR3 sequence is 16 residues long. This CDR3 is CASSTRLAGGLETQYF. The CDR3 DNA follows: TGTGCCAGCAGCACCCGACTAGCGGGGGGGCTAGAGACCCAGTACTTC.

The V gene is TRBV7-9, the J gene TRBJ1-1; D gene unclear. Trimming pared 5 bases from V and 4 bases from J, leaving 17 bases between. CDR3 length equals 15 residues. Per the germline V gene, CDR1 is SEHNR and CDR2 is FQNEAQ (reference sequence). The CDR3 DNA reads TGTGCCAGCAGCCCTCTGGGAGGGATGAGCACTGAAGCTTTCTTT. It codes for CASSPLGGMSTEAFF.

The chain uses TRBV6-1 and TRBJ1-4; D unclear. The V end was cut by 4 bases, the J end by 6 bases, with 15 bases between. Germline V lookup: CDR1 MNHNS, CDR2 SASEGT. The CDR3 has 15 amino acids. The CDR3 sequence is CASSVQGRLYEKLFF. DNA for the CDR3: TGTGCCAGCAGTGTCCAAGGCAGGCTCTATGAAAAACTGTTTTTT.

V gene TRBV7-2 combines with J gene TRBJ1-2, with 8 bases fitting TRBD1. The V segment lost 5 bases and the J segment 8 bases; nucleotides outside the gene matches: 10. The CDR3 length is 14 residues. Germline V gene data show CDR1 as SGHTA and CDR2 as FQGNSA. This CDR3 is CASSVPRGPGGYTF. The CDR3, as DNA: TGTGCCAGCAGCGTACCCAGGGGGCCCGGGGGCTACACCTTC.